The rows below give T cell receptor beta chains drawn from one sample of a study of graft-versus-host responses after intestinal transplantation. Measured with immunoSEQ multiplex PCR; TCRdb has only the in-frame clones, and not every one. The repertoire holds roughly 60,000 clones, with approximately 90% as singletons. The sample consisted of PBMCs, taken 26 days after transplant. Receptors originate from a human patient who received an intestinal transplant, so some T cells may come from the graft donor. The CDR3 runs from the conserved cysteine through the conserved F or W. A D gene is named only where the DNA matches it firmly. Size is omitted from some rows. Given values are once, few, many or a class for expanded clones.

J: TRBJ2-5
V: TRBV10-3
D: TRBD1
size: -
DNA: TGTGCCATCAGCCCCACCGGGACAGGGGGCGGAGAGACCCAGTACTTC
CDR3: CAISPTGTGGGETQYF

J: TRBJ2-7
V: TRBV27
D: -
size: -
DNA: TGTGCCAGCAGTTTAACGGGAGAAAATCCCCGCTACGAGCAGTACTTC
CDR3: CASSLTGENPRYEQYF

J: TRBJ1-1
V: TRBV9
D: -
size: -
DNA: TGTGCCAGCAGCGTAGGTGGGCCCGCAGGGAACACTGAAGCTTTCTTT
CDR3: CASSVGGPAGNTEAFF

J: TRBJ1-1
V: TRBV7-9
D: TRBD1
size: -
DNA: TGTGCCAGCAGCTTTGTATCAGGGACAGGACTAAAGTACACTGAAGCTTTCTTT
CDR3: CASSFVSGTGLKYTEAFF

J: TRBJ1-2
V: TRBV12-5
D: TRBD1
size: -
DNA: TGTGCTAGTGGTCCCGAGGGACAGGAAGGTGGCTACACCTTC
CDR3: CASGPEGQEGGYTF

J: TRBJ1-2
V: TRBV7-9
D: -
size: -
DNA: TGTGCCAGCAGCTTAGGAACAGGGAATCACTATGGCTACACCTTC
CDR3: CASSLGTGNHYGYTF

J: TRBJ1-5
V: TRBV14
D: -
size: -
DNA: TGTGCCAGCAGCCACGGCCCCGGGGAGCCCCAGCATTTT
CDR3: CASSHGPGEPQHF

J: TRBJ1-2
V: TRBV28
D: -
size: -
DNA: TGTGCCAGCAGTTTGAGCAGGGACTATGGCTACACCTTC
CDR3: CASSLSRDYGYTF

J: TRBJ2-2
V: TRBV18
D: -
size: -
DNA: TGTGCCAGCTCATCCTTAGCGAACACCGGGGAGCTGTTTTTT
CDR3: CASSSLANTGELFF

J: TRBJ1-5
V: TRBV27
D: TRBD1
size: -
DNA: TGTGCCAGCAGTTTACGAGGGGGCCCAGATCAGCCCCAGCATTTT
CDR3: CASSLRGGPDQPQHF

J: TRBJ2-2
V: TRBV6-5
D: -
size: -
DNA: TGTGCCAGCAGTCTAGCATTCCCCGGGGAGCTGTTTTTT
CDR3: CASSLAFPGELFF

J: TRBJ1-1
V: TRBV28
D: -
size: -
DNA: TGTGCCAGCAGTTTTTCAGAAGGGGATGAAGCTTTCTTT
CDR3: CASSFSEGDEAFF

J: TRBJ1-1
V: TRBV7-2
D: -
size: -
DNA: TGTGCCAGCAGCCTAAACGTCCTCTCAAGTAACACTGAAGCTTTCTTT
CDR3: CASSLNVLSSNTEAFF

J: TRBJ2-6
V: TRBV28
D: TRBD2
size: -
DNA: TGTGCCAGCAGGGAGCGGGGCTCTGGGGCCAACGTCCTGACTTTC
CDR3: CASRERGSGANVLTF

J: TRBJ2-1
V: TRBV27
D: TRBD2
size: -
DNA: TGTGCCAGCAGTTTAGTAGCGGGGGGGCCCTACAATGAGCAGTTCTTC
CDR3: CASSLVAGGPYNEQFF

J: TRBJ2-7
V: TRBV6-5
D: TRBD1
size: -
DNA: TGTGCCAGCAGCCCGGGACAGTCAAGCTACGAGCAGTACTTC
CDR3: CASSPGQSSYEQYF

J: TRBJ2-1
V: TRBV19
D: -
size: -
DNA: TGTGCCAGTAGTATAGCGGGGGGCATGGTAAATGAGCAGTTCTTC
CDR3: CASSIAGGMVNEQFF

J: TRBJ2-2
V: TRBV5-1
D: TRBD1
size: -
DNA: TGCGCCAGCAGCTTTGAGGGGGCCTCCGGGGAGCTGTTTTTT
CDR3: CASSFEGASGELFF

J: TRBJ2-5
V: TRBV11-3
D: -
size: -
DNA: TGTGCCAGCAGCTTAAGGGGGGGAGAGACCCAGTACTTC
CDR3: CASSLRGGETQYF

J: TRBJ1-1
V: TRBV27
D: -
size: -
DNA: TGTGCCAGCGGATATCCAGGGTGGGTTTTCTTT
CDR3: CASGYPGWVFF

J: TRBJ2-3
V: TRBV25-1
D: -
size: -
DNA: TGTGCCAGCAGTCCGGTCCTCGGGACAGATACGCAGTATTTT
CDR3: CASSPVLGTDTQYF

J: TRBJ2-1
V: TRBV6-1
D: -
size: -
DNA: TGTGCCAGCAGTGAAGCTGGAGGTGGTGAGCAGTTCTTC
CDR3: CASSEAGGGEQFF

J: TRBJ2-1
V: TRBV7-6
D: TRBD2
size: -
DNA: TGTGCCAGCAGCCGACTAGCGGGAAACTCCGTGGGATACAATGAGCAGTTCTTC
CDR3: CASSRLAGNSVGYNEQFF

J: TRBJ2-1
V: TRBV11-3
D: TRBD1
size: few
DNA: TGTGCCAGCAGCGCCACAGGGGATATGTACAATGAGCAGTTCTTC
CDR3: CASSATGDMYNEQFF

J: TRBJ2-7
V: TRBV5-4
D: -
size: once
DNA: TGTGCCAGCAGCTTTCACCATTTAGGAGATCCCTACGAGCAGTACTTC
CDR3: CASSFHHLGDPYEQYF

J: TRBJ2-7
V: TRBV9
D: -
size: -
DNA: TGTGCCAGCAGCGACGCCAGGGCCTACGAGCAGTACTTC
CDR3: CASSDARAYEQYF

J: TRBJ2-6
V: TRBV6-1
D: -
size: -
DNA: TGTGCCACCGACCCCGACAGCTCTGGGGCCAACGTCCTGACTTTC
CDR3: CATDPDSSGANVLTF

J: TRBJ1-1
V: TRBV6-1
D: TRBD1
size: -
DNA: TGTGCCAGCACCCCGACAGGGTACACTGAAGCTTTCTTT
CDR3: CASTPTGYTEAFF

J: TRBJ2-1
V: TRBV27
D: -
size: few
DNA: TGTGCCAGCAGGGTGGGTTGGGGCATATCCTACAATGAGCAGTTCTTC
CDR3: CASRVGWGISYNEQFF

J: TRBJ1-1
V: TRBV27
D: -
size: -
DNA: TGTGCCAGCAGTTTATACGGAGGGGCTAACACTGAAGCTTTCTTT
CDR3: CASSLYGGANTEAFF

J: TRBJ1-2
V: TRBV28
D: -
size: -
DNA: TGTGCCAGCAGTTTAAGGGGGTCCCTCTATGGCTACACCTTC
CDR3: CASSLRGSLYGYTF

J: TRBJ1-6
V: TRBV15
D: -
size: -
DNA: TGTGCCACCAGCAGAGATTCTCTGTTGTTGTCTTCACCCCTCCACTTT
CDR3: CATSRDSLLLSSPLHF

J: TRBJ2-3
V: TRBV27
D: TRBD2
size: -
DNA: TGTGCCAGCAGTCTAGCGGGGGCTGTTGATACGCAGTATTTT
CDR3: CASSLAGAVDTQYF

J: TRBJ1-3
V: TRBV30
D: -
size: once
DNA: TGTGCCTGGAGCGATGGAGGGTCTGGAAACACCATATATTTT
CDR3: CAWSDGGSGNTIYF

J: TRBJ2-4
V: TRBV2
D: -
size: -
DNA: TGTGCCAGCAGCGCAGGGAAAGCCAAAAACATTCAGTACTTC
CDR3: CASSAGKAKNIQYF

J: TRBJ1-1
V: TRBV28
D: TRBD1
size: -
DNA: TGTGCCAGCAGTTTAGGCAGGGGGCATATTGGGAACACTGAAGCTTTCTTT
CDR3: CASSLGRGHIGNTEAFF

J: TRBJ1-3
V: TRBV6-1
D: TRBD1
size: -
DNA: TGTGCCAGCAGTGACCCCGCGACAGGGGCTGGAAACACCATATATTTT
CDR3: CASSDPATGAGNTIYF

J: TRBJ2-1
V: TRBV5-6
D: TRBD2
size: -
DNA: TGTGCCAGCAGCTCTGAAGCGGGGAGCCCGTACAATGAGCAGTTCTTC
CDR3: CASSSEAGSPYNEQFF

J: TRBJ1-1
V: TRBV29-1
D: TRBD1
size: -
DNA: TGCAGCGCACACCTCTCGACAGGGGGCGGTGAAGCTTTCTTT
CDR3: CSAHLSTGGGEAFF

J: TRBJ1-2
V: TRBV28
D: -
size: -
DNA: TGTGCCAGCAGTGTGTCCTCACAGTATAACTATGGCTACACCTTC
CDR3: CASSVSSQYNYGYTF

J: TRBJ2-2
V: TRBV29-1
D: -
size: once
DNA: TGCAGCGCTAAGGCAACTAGTTCCCCCCAGGCCGGGGAGCTGTTTTTT
CDR3: CSAKATSSPQAGELFF

J: TRBJ2-7
V: TRBV27
D: TRBD2
size: -
DNA: TGTGCCAGCAGTTTACGGGGGGAAATCTACGAGCAGTACTTC
CDR3: CASSLRGEIYEQYF

J: TRBJ2-1
V: TRBV2
D: TRBD2
size: -
DNA: TGTGCCAGCAGTGAGAATTCCGGGACTAGCGGTAACAATGAGCAGTTCTTC
CDR3: CASSENSGTSGNNEQFF

J: TRBJ2-3
V: TRBV2
D: -
size: -
DNA: TGTGCCAGCAGTGACGATCGGGATCCTACAGATACGCAGTATTTT
CDR3: CASSDDRDPTDTQYF

J: TRBJ2-7
V: TRBV9
D: -
size: -
DNA: TGTGCCAGCAGCGTAGGTCGGGACGATGGGGGGGAGCAGTACTTC
CDR3: CASSVGRDDGGEQYF

J: TRBJ2-2
V: TRBV7-9
D: -
size: -
DNA: TGTGCCAGCAGCTCCTTCGACAGTACCGGGGAGCTGTTTTTT
CDR3: CASSSFDSTGELFF

J: TRBJ1-6
V: TRBV6-5
D: -
size: -
DNA: TGTGCCAGCAGCGACAACTCCTATAATTCACCCCTCCACTTT
CDR3: CASSDNSYNSPLHF

J: TRBJ2-3
V: TRBV28
D: -
size: -
DNA: TGTGCCAGCAGTTTTTCAGGAACTTCCACAGATACGCAGTATTTT
CDR3: CASSFSGTSTDTQYF

J: TRBJ1-5
V: TRBV9
D: TRBD1
size: few
DNA: TGTGCCAGCAGCGTAGGAGGGGGCCATAATCAGCCCCAGCATTTT
CDR3: CASSVGGGHNQPQHF

J: TRBJ1-5
V: TRBV6-5
D: -
size: -
DNA: TGTGCCAGCAGTTACTCGGGAGGGATGGGGCCCCAGCATTTT
CDR3: CASSYSGGMGPQHF

J: TRBJ2-5
V: TRBV9
D: -
size: -
DNA: TGTGCCAGCAGCCTGCAGGACTTTCAAGAGACCCAGTACTTC
CDR3: CASSLQDFQETQYF

J: TRBJ1-5
V: TRBV19
D: -
size: -
DNA: TGTGCCAGTAGCCCGAACGAGGACATGATGGCCCAGCATTTT
CDR3: CASSPNEDMMAQHF

J: TRBJ2-1
V: TRBV29-1
D: TRBD2
size: -
DNA: TGCAGCGTTGAGAGCCCGGGAGGCCGGGGGGCCTACAATGAGCAGTTCTTC
CDR3: CSVESPGGRGAYNEQFF

J: TRBJ1-6
V: TRBV27
D: -
size: -
DNA: TGTGCCAGCAGTTTCTTCGCGGAAAATTCACCCCTCCACTTT
CDR3: CASSFFAENSPLHF

J: TRBJ1-1
V: TRBV19
D: -
size: -
DNA: TGTGCCAGTAGTATTTGGGGCGTCACTGAAGCTTTCTTT
CDR3: CASSIWGVTEAFF

J: TRBJ2-5
V: TRBV29-1
D: TRBD2
size: -
DNA: TGCAGCGTTGGTCGACTAGCGGGAGAGGAGACCCAGTACTTC
CDR3: CSVGRLAGEETQYF

J: TRBJ2-2
V: TRBV19
D: -
size: -
DNA: TGTGCCAGTCATGACAAACCGGGGACCGGGGAGCTGTTTTTT
CDR3: CASHDKPGTGELFF

J: TRBJ1-5
V: TRBV7-8
D: -
size: -
DNA: TGTGCCAGCAGCTTCCTTTATAGCAATCAGCCCCAGCATTTT
CDR3: CASSFLYSNQPQHF

J: TRBJ2-1
V: TRBV2
D: TRBD1
size: once
DNA: TGTGCCAGCAGTGAATCGCCGACAGGGGCAAACAATGAGCAGTTCTTC
CDR3: CASSESPTGANNEQFF

J: TRBJ2-5
V: TRBV5-1
D: TRBD1
size: -
DNA: TGCGCCAGCAGCTCGCACTTTGGACAGGCGGAAGAGACCCAGTACTTC
CDR3: CASSSHFGQAEETQYF